This TCR beta chain was sequenced for a study of shared clonotypes between healthy human individuals. Method: immunoSEQ multiplex PCR; TCRdb's copy keeps in-frame clones and lacks some. This table holds around 1.9 million clones, approximately 92% found once. CD8 cells classed as naive were CD45RO-negative and positively selected for CCR7, excluding terminally differentiated effector memory CD45RA+ cells. CDR3 size: 14 residues. Germline V gene sequence: CDR1 MDHEN, CDR2 SYDVKM. V lost 7 bases and J 4 bases, leaving 14 bases between the germline ends. The chain couples TRBV28 to TRBJ1-5; D not resolved. Sequencing input: naive CD8+ T cells from PBMCs. The sequence was collected from a man aged 18 to 30 in good health. Some clones in this sample may be carry-over from other donors' samples. The CDR3 DNA reads TGTGCCAGCACCCCCCCAGCGGGTAATCAGCCCCAGCATTTT. The encoded protein is CASTPPAGNQPQHF.